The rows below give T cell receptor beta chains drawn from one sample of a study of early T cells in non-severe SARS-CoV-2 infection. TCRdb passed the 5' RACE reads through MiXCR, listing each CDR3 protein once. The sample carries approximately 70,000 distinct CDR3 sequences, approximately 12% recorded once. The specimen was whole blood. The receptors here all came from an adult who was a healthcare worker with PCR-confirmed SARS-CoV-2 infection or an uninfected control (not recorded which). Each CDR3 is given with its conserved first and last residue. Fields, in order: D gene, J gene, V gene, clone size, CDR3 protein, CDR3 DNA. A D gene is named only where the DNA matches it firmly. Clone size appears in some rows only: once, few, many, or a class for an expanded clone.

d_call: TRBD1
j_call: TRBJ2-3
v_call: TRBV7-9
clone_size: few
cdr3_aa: CASSSGQARTDTQYF
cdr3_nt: TGTGCCAGCAGCTCCGGACAGGCCCGCACAGATACGCAGTATTTT

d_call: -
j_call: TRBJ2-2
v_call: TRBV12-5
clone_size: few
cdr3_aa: CASGLVTGASGNTGELFF
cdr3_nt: TGTGCTAGTGGTTTGGTCACCGGGGCATCAGGGAACACCGGGGAGCTGTTTTTT

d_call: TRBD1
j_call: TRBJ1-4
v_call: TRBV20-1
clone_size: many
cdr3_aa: CSAKTGQGEKLFF
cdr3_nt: TGCAGTGCTAAAACCGGACAGGGCGAAAAACTGTTTTTT

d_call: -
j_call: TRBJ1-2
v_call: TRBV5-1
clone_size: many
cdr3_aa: CASSLYGGDYGYTF
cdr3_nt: TGCGCCAGCAGCTTGTATGGGGGCGACTATGGCTACACCTTC

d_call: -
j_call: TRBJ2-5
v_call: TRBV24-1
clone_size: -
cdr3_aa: CATSDLNPLGQETQYF
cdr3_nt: TGTGCCACCAGTGATTTGAATCCACTAGGCCAAGAGACCCAGTACTTC

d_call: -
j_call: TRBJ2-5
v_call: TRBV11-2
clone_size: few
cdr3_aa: CASSWGGTLQETQYF
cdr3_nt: TGTGCCAGCAGCTGGGGCGGGACACTTCAAGAGACCCAGTACTTC

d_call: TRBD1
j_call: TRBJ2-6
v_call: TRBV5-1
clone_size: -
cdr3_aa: CASGTGAPGANVLTF
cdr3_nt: TGCGCCAGCGGTACAGGGGCTCCTGGGGCCAACGTCCTGACTTTC

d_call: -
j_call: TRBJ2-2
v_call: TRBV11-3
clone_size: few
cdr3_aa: CASSLDSPAGASPGELFF
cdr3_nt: TGTGCCAGCAGCTTAGATTCCCCGGCGGGGGCCAGCCCAGGGGAGCTGTTTTTT

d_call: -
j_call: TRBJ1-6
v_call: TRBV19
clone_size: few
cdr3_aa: CASSARASHSPLHF
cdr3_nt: TGTGCCAGTAGCGCGCGGGCCTCACATTCACCCCTCCACTTT

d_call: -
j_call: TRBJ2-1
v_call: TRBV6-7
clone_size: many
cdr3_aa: CASTKSRSQDYNEQFF
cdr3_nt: TGTGCCAGCACCAAGTCCCGTAGCCAAGACTACAATGAGCAGTTCTTC

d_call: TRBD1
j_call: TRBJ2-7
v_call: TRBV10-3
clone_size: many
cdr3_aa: CAISGSGGSYEQYF
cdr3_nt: TGTGCCATCAGTGGTTCAGGGGGCTCCTACGAGCAGTACTTC

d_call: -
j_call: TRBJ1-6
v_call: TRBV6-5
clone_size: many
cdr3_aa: CASSYGSYNSPLHF
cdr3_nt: TGTGCCAGCAGTTACGGCAGTTATAATTCACCCCTCCACTTT

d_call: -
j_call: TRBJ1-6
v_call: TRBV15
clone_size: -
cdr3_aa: CATSRDGKSPLHF
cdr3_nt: TGTGCCACCAGCAGAGATGGGAAGTCACCCCTCCACTTT

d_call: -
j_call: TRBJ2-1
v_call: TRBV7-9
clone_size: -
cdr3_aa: CASSTSNREPYNEQFF
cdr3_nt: TGTGCCAGCAGCACCTCAAACAGGGAGCCCTACAATGAGCAGTTCTTC

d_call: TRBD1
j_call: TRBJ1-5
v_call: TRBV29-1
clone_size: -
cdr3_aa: CSVIHPRTGRNQPQHF
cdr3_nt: TGCAGCGTTATTCATCCCCGGACAGGACGCAATCAGCCCCAGCATTTT

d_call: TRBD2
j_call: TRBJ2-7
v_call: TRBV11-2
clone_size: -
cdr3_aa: CASSPPGLAIGEQYF
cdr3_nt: TGTGCCAGCAGTCCTCCGGGACTAGCGATAGGCGAGCAGTACTTC

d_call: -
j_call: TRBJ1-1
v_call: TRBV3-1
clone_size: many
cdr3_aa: CASSRHLRGMNTEAFF
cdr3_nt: TGTGCCAGCAGCCGCCATTTAAGGGGCATGAACACTGAAGCTTTCTTT

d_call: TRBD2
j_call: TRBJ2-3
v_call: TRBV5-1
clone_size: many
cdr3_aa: CASSSNSGSEDTQYF
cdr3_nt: TGCGCCAGCAGCTCCAATAGCGGGAGCGAAGATACGCAGTATTTT

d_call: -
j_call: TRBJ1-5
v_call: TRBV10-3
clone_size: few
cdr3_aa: CAISSGTLSNQPQHF
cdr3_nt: TGTGCCATCAGCTCCGGGACATTGAGCAATCAGCCCCAGCATTTT

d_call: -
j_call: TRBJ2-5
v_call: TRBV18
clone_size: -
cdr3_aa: CASSLRWGQETQYF
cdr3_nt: TGTGCCAGCTCACTCCGGTGGGGGCAAGAGACCCAGTACTTC

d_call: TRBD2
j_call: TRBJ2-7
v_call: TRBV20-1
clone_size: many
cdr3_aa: CSASTSGDFAYEQYF
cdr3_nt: TGCAGTGCTTCGACTAGCGGGGATTTCGCCTACGAGCAGTACTTC

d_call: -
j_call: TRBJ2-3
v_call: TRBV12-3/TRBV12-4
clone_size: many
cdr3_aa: CASSPPGVITDTQYF
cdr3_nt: TGTGCCAGCAGCCCGCCTGGCGTCATCACAGATACGCAGTATTTT

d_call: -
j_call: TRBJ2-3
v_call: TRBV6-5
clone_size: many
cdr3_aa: CASSSSTDYDDTQYF
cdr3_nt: TGTGCCAGCAGTTCTTCCACAGACTACGACGATACGCAGTATTTT

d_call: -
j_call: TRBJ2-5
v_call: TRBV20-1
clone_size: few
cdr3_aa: CSARHSSYQETQYF
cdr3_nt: TGCAGTGCTCGTCACAGTTCTTACCAAGAGACCCAGTACTTC

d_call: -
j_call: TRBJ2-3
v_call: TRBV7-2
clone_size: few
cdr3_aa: CASSLSGFTDTQYF
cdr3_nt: TGTGCCAGCAGCTTATCGGGGTTTACAGATACGCAGTATTTT

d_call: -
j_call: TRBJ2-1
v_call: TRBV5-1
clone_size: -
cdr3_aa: CASSLRFGRSSYNEQFF
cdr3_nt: TGCGCCAGCAGCTTACGGTTCGGTAGAAGCTCCTACAATGAGCAGTTCTTC

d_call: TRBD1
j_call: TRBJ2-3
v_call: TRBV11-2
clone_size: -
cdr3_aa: CASSLFSGTGGAETDTQYF
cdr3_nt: TGTGCCAGCAGCTTATTCTCCGGGACAGGGGGCGCGGAGACAGATACGCAGTATTTT

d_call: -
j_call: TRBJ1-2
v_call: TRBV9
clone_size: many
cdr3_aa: CASSPTTGPTYGYTF
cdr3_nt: TGTGCCAGCAGCCCGACGACAGGCCCGACCTATGGCTACACCTTC

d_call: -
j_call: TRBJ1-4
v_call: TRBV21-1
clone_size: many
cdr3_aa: CASSPRPLRECNEKLFF
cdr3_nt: TGTGCCAGCAGCCCCCGTCCTTTGAGGGAATGCAATGAAAAACTGTTTTTT

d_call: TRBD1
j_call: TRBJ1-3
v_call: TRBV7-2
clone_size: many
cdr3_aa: CASSLAGTGGTIYF
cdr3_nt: TGTGCCAGCAGCTTAGCGGGGACAGGAGGCACCATATATTTT

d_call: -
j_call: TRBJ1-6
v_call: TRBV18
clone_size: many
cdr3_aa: CASSPAYGDNSPLHF
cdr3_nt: TGTGCCAGCTCACCGGCCTACGGAGACAATTCACCCCTCCACTTT